The T cell receptor (beta chain) described here comes from a study of neurological immune-mediated disorders. Study summary: A relapsing-remitting course was seen in about 90% of the 34 multiple sclerosis patients and a secondary progressive course in 3.

The CDR3 totals 14 residues. In germline, CDR1 is SQVTM, CDR2 ANQGSEA. Overall study results and limits: While HTLV-1-associated myelopathy showed the greatest TCR clonal expansion, multiple sclerosis showed the least, falling below healthy controls.

TCRdb reprocessed the 5' RACE reads with MiXCR, giving one entry per CDR3 protein. The top ten clones hold 5.6% of a sample with tens of thousands of distinct CDR3 sequences, roughly 4.9% of them seen once. This clonotype was seen ten or more times. Its target is unknown. Relative to the germline gene, one junction end is altered; a read error may explain this. This chain connects TRBV29-1 to TRBJ2-3; no clear D. The sample taken for sequencing was PBMCs. The sequence was collected from a human donor with multiple sclerosis. The donor label of this sample is uncertain. The CDR3, as DNA: TGCAGCGCTGGTCACGAGTACAGCACAGCTACGCAGTATTTT. It codes for CSAGHEYSTATQYF.